Listed below are T cell receptor beta chains from one sample, sequenced in a study of T cell responses to AZD1222 COVID-19 vaccine. Libraries were prepared by immunoSEQ multiplex PCR; TCRdb keeps only in-frame clonotypes and omits some of them. The table has roughly 150,000 clones, 80% to 90% seen once. The sequenced sample was peripheral blood, obtained on day 0 of AZD1222 vaccination. These receptors originate from an adult in good health. Both conserved end residues are part of each CDR3. Fields, in order: clone size, D gene, J gene, V gene, CDR3 DNA, CDR3 protein. A D gene is named only where the DNA matches it firmly. Some rows mark clone size as missing; the rest say once, few, many or name a class of expanded clone.

>NA|TRBD2|TRBJ2-3|TRBV10-3
TGTGCCATCAGTGAGGGGGGTAGCGGGGACGGTACAGATACGCAGTATTTT
CAISEGGSGDGTDTQYF
>NA|NA|TRBJ1-6|TRBV5-6
TGTGCCAGCAGCTTTTTGGACAGCAAAAATTCACCCCTCCACTTT
CASSFLDSKNSPLHF
>NA|NA|TRBJ2-1|TRBV7-6
TGTGCCAGCAGCTTAGAACAACCGGCTTCCTACAATGAGCAGTTCTTC
CASSLEQPASYNEQFF
>NA|NA|TRBJ2-3|TRBV20-1
TGCAGCCTACTGGCTACGCAGTATTTT
CSLLATQYF
>NA|NA|TRBJ1-6|TRBV6-5
TGTGCCAGCAGTTACTCTTCAGGGCCGTATTCACCCCTCCACTTT
CASSYSSGPYSPLHF
>NA|NA|TRBJ2-2|TRBV25-1
TGTGCCAGCAGTGAATATCGAGGGCCCACCGGGGAGCTGTTTTTT
CASSEYRGPTGELFF
>NA|NA|TRBJ2-3|TRBV7-9
TGTGCCAGCAGCTTAGCTGGGGCCAGTAGTTCTTACACAGATACGCAGTATTTT
CASSLAGASSSYTDTQYF
>NA|TRBD1|TRBJ1-2|TRBV6-5
TGTGCCAGCATCCACACAGGGGGCGGCTATGGCTACACCTTC
CASIHTGGGYGYTF
>once|NA|TRBJ1-1|TRBV9
TGTGCCAGCAGCCCCGGACAGCAGAACACTGAAGCTTTCTTT
CASSPGQQNTEAFF
>NA|TRBD1|TRBJ1-1|TRBV2
TGTGCCAGCAGTGGGACAGGGGAGACTGAAGCTTTCTTT
CASSGTGETEAFF
>NA|TRBD1|TRBJ1-5|TRBV7-9
TGTGCCACACAACAACAGGGGAATCAGCCCCAGCATTTT
CATQQQGNQPQHF
>NA|NA|TRBJ1-2|TRBV6-1
TGTGCCAGCAGTGAAGGGGACCGGAACTATGGCTACACCTTC
CASSEGDRNYGYTF
>NA|NA|TRBJ2-2|TRBV5-1
TGCGCCAGCAGCAAGAGACAGACGAACACCGGGGAGCTGTTTTTT
CASSKRQTNTGELFF
>NA|NA|TRBJ2-7|TRBV19
TGTGCCAGTAGTCCCGGGGCCATCAACGAGCAGTACTTC
CASSPGAINEQYF
>NA|NA|TRBJ2-7|TRBV6-5
TGTGCCAGCAGTTTACCAGGGTACTCCTACGAGCAGTACTTC
CASSLPGYSYEQYF
>NA|TRBD1|TRBJ1-1|TRBV27
TGTGCCAGCAGTTACCGAACAGGGGGGGCGGGCACTGAAGCTTTCTTT
CASSYRTGGAGTEAFF
>NA|NA|TRBJ1-5|TRBV19
TGTGCCAGTGGAGGGCGGGGTGAGAGGGGTCAGCCCCAGCATTTT
CASGGRGERGQPQHF
>NA|NA|TRBJ2-1|TRBV4-2
TGTGCCAGCAGCCAAGATGTAGGCTCTAGCTCCTACAATGAGCAGTTCTTC
CASSQDVGSSSYNEQFF
>once|TRBD1|TRBJ2-1|TRBV2
TGTGCCAGCACTCGACAGGGGGTTGGTGAGCAGTTCTTC
CASTRQGVGEQFF
>few|TRBD2|TRBJ2-1|TRBV2
TGTGCCAGCTCCATTGCGCCCGGGACTAGCGGGGGAAGCTCCTACAATGAGCAGTTCTTC
CASSIAPGTSGGSSYNEQFF
>NA|NA|TRBJ1-6|TRBV7-9
TGTGCCAGCAGTCTGTCGGCAGACCCTTTGGGGTCCTATAATTCACCCCTCCACTTT
CASSLSADPLGSYNSPLHF
>once|TRBD1|TRBJ1-1|TRBV19
TGTGCCAGCGGGGAGGACAGGGTGAACACTGAAGCTTTCTTT
CASGEDRVNTEAFF
>NA|NA|TRBJ2-5|TRBV4-1
TGCGCCAGCAGCCCTCGACAGGTTGACCAAGAGACCCAGTACTTC
CASSPRQVDQETQYF
>NA|NA|TRBJ1-5|TRBV12-3/TRBV12-4
TGTGCCAGCAGTTTCGGGGGGATTCAGCCCCAGCATTTT
CASSFGGIQPQHF
>NA|NA|TRBJ1-1|TRBV4-1
TGCGCCAGCAGCCTCCCTGTAGGGGGGGCGCGCAACACTGAAGCTTTCTTT
CASSLPVGGARNTEAFF
>once|NA|TRBJ1-3|TRBV2
TGTGCCAGCAGTGAACGGGACACCGGAAACACCATATATTTT
CASSERDTGNTIYF
>NA|NA|TRBJ2-1|TRBV24-1
TGTGCCACCAGTGACAGTCGGTTGGCCCGGGGCAATGAGCAGTTCTTC
CATSDSRLARGNEQFF
>once|NA|TRBJ2-5|TRBV5-4
TGTGCCAGCAGCTTGGCAGCCGTGGGTCAAGAGACCCAGTACTTC
CASSLAAVGQETQYF
>NA|TRBD2|TRBJ2-1|TRBV13
TGTGCCAGCAGGGCCGGACTAGGGCGTTACAATGAGCAGTTCTTC
CASRAGLGRYNEQFF
>NA|NA|TRBJ1-5|TRBV10-2
TGCGCCAGCAGCGCTCAGGGTTATAGCAATCAGCCCCAGCATTTT
CASSAQGYSNQPQHF
>NA|TRBD1|TRBJ1-1|TRBV12-5
TGTGCTAGTGGTTTGCCAGGAAACAGGGGGGCTTTCTTT
CASGLPGNRGAFF
>NA|TRBD1|TRBJ1-3|TRBV28
TGTGCCAGCGGAGGGGGCGCTGGAAACACCATATATTTT
CASGGGAGNTIYF